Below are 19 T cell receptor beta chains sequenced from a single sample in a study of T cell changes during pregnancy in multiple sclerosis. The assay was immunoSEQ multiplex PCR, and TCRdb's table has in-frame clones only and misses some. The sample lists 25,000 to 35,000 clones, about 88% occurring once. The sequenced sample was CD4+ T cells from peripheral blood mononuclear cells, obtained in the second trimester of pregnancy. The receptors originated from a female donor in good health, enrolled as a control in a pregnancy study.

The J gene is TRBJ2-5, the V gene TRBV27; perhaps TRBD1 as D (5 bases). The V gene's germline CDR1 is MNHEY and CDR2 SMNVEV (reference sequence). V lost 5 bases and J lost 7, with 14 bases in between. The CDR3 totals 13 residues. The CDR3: CASSATVLMTQYF. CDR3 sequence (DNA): TGTGCCAGCAGTGCGACAGTCCTGATGACCCAGTACTTC.

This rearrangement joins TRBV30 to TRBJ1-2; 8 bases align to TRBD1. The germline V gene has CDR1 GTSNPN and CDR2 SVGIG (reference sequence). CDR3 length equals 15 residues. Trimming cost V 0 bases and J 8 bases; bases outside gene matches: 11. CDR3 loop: CAWSVGQGAQSGYTF. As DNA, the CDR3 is TGTGCCTGGAGTGTAGGGCAGGGGGCACAATCGGGCTACACCTTC.

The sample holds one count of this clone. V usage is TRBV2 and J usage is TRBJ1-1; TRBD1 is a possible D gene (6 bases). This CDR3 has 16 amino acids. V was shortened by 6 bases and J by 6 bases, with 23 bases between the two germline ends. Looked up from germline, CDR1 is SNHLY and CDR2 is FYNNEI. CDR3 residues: CASSPPQGGRSPEAFF. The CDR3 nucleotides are TGTGCCAGCAGCCCCCCTCAAGGGGGTAGGTCTCCTGAAGCTTTCTTT. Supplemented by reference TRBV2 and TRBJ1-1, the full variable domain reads EPEVTQTPSHQVTQMGQEVILRCVPISNHLYFYWYRQILGQKVEFLVSFYNNEISEKSEIFDDQFSVERPDGSNFTLKIRSTKLEDSAMYFCASSPPQGGRSPEAFFGQGTRLTVV.

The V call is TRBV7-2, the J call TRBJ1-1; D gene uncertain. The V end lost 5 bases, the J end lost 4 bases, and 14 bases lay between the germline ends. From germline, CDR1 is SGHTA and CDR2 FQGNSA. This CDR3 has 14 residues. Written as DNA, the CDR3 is TGTGCCAGCAGCACAAGACGGCGCGGCACTGAAGCTTTCTTT. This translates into CASSTRRRGTEAFF. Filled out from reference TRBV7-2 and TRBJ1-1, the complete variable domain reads GAGVSQSPSNKVTEKGKDVELRCDPISGHTALYWYRQSLGQGLEFLIYFQGNSAPDKSGLPSDRFSAERTGGSVSTLTIQRTQQEDSAVYLCASSTRRRGTEAFFGQGTRLTVV.

CDR3 in DNA: TGTGCCAGCAGCCCTATAGCGGGGGCGGCCTACGAGCAGTACTTC. Translation: CASSPIAGAAYEQYF. This chain uses TRBV7-2 with TRBJ2-7; 9 positions match TRBD2. Germline lookup yields CDR1 SGHTA and CDR2 FQGNSA. The CDR3 runs to 15 residues. V shed 5 bases, J shed 2 bases, and the junction held 7 bases outside the gene matches. Filled out from reference TRBV7-2 and TRBJ2-7, the complete variable domain reads GAGVSQSPSNKVTEKGKDVELRCDPISGHTALYWYRQSLGQGLEFLIYFQGNSAPDKSGLPSDRFSAERTGGSVSTLTIQRTQQEDSAVYLCASSPIAGAAYEQYFGPGTRLTVT.

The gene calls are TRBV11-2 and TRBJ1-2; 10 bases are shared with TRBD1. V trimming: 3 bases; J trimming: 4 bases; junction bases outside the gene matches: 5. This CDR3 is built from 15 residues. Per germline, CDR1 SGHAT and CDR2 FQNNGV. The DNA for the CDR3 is TGTGCCAGCAGCTTGTGGGACAGGGGACCCTATGGCTACACCTTC. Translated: CASSLWDRGPYGYTF.

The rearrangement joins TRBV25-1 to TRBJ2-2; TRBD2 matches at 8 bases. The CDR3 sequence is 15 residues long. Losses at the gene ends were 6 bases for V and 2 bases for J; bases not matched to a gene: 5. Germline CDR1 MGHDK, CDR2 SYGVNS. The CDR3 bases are TGTGCCAGCAGGCGAAGCGGGGGAAACACCGGGGAGCTGTTTTTT. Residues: CASRRSGGNTGELFF.

CDR3 in DNA: TGTGCCTGGAGGCCCCGAGACTTCAGTCGGACTGAAGCTTTCTTT. It is translated as CAWRPRDFSRTEAFF. The chain has TRBV30 and TRBJ1-1; no clear D. V shed 3 bases and J shed 5 bases, with 19 bases lying between them. The germline gives CDR1 GTSNPN, CDR2 SVGIG (reference sequence). The CDR3 runs 15 residues. The entire variable domain, with the rest obtained from reference TRBV30 and TRBJ1-1, is as follows: SQTIHQWPATLVQPVGSPLSLECTVEGTSNPNLYWYRQAAGRGLQLLFYSVGIGQISSEVPQNLSASRPQDRQFILSSKKLLLSDSGFYLCAWRPRDFSRTEAFFGQGTRLTVV.

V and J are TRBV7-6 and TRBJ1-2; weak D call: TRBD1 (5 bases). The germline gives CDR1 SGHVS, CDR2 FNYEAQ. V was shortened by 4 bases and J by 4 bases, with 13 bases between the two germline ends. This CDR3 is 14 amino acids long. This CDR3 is CASSSSQGTYGYTF. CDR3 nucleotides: TGTGCCAGCAGCTCGAGTCAGGGCACCTATGGCTACACCTTC.

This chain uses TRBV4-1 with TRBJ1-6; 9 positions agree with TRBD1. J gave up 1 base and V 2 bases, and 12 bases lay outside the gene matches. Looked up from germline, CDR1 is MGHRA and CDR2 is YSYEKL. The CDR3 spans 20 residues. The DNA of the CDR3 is TGCGCCAGCAGCCAAAGGGGCGAGAGGACAGGGGCATCCTATAATTCACCCCTCCACTTT. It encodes CASSQRGERTGASYNSPLHF.

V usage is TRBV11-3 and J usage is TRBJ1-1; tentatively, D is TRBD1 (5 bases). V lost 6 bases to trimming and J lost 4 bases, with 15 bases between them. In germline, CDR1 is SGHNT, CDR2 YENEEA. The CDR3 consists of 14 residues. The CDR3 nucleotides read TGTGCCAGCAGTCGCGGGGGGGAACCCACTGAAGCTTTCTTT. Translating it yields CASSRGGEPTEAFF.

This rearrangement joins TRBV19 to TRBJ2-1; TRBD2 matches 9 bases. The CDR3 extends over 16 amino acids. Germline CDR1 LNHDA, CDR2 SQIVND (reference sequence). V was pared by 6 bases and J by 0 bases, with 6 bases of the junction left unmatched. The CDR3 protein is CASRRLADSSYNEQFF. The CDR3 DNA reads TGTGCCAGTAGAAGACTAGCGGATAGCTCCTACAATGAGCAGTTCTTC.

The CDR3: CASSSARLADTQYF. In DNA form, the CDR3 reads TGCGCCAGCAGCTCTGCCCGGTTGGCAGATACGCAGTATTTT. The V and J genes are TRBV5-1 and TRBJ2-3; D is unresolved. CDR1 is SGHRS and CDR2 is YFSETQ in the germline V gene. The CDR3 contains 14 residues. V was cut by 3 bases and J by 4 bases, with 12 bases left in between.

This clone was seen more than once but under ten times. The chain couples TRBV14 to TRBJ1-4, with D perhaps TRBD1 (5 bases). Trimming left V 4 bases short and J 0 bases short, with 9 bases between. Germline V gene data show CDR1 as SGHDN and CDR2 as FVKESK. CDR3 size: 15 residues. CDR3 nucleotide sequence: TGTGCCAGCAGCCGTGACAGCGCAACTAATGAAAAACTGTTTTTT. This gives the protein CASSRDSATNEKLFF.

The CDR3 loop is CSARAGKETQYF. CDR3 nucleotide sequence: TGCAGCGCCAGGGCGGGGAAGGAGACCCAGTACTTC. The V gene is TRBV29-1, the J gene TRBJ2-5; D may be TRBD2 (6 bases). Germline V gene lookup returns CDR1 SQVTM and CDR2 ANQGSEA. This CDR3 spans 12 amino acids. Trimming took off 7 bases at V and 5 bases at J, with 14 bases between the two ends.

For the CDR3, the DNA is TGTGCCGGGGGACACCAAAAGGGAGAAGCTTTCTTT. Protein sequence: CAGGHQKGEAFF. The chain couples TRBV30 to TRBJ1-1; tentative D call: TRBD1 (6 bases). The CDR3 extends over 12 amino acids. V was cut by 8 bases and J by 8 bases, with 18 bases left in between. Germline CDR1 GTSNPN, CDR2 SVGIG (reference sequence).

CDR3: CASSDPGLAVGELFF. Written as DNA, the CDR3 is TGTGCCAGCAGTGACCCGGGACTAGCGGTCGGGGAGCTGTTTTTT. The rearrangement links TRBV25-1 to TRBJ2-2; the match to TRBD2 covers 11 bases. Trimming took 3 bases from V and 7 from J; bases not matched to a gene: 4. The CDR3 is made up of 15 amino acids. CDR1 and CDR2 (germline): MGHDK, SYGVNS.

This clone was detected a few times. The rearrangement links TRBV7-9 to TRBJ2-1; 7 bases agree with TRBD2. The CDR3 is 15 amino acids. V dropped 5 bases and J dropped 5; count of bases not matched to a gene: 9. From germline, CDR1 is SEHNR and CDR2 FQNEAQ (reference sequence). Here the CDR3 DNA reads TGTGCCAGCAGCCCAGGGAGGGCGGGGGACAATGAGCAGTTCTTC. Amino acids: CASSPGRAGDNEQFF.

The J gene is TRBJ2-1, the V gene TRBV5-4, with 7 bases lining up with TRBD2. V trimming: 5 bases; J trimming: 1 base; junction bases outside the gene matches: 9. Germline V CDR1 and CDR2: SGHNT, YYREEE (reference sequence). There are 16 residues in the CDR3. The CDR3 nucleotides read TGTGCCAGCAGTCCCATGGCGGGAGTGTCCTACAATGAGCAGTTCTTC. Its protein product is CASSPMAGVSYNEQFF.